Listed below are T cell receptor beta chains from one sample, sequenced in a study of blood T cell repertoires in COVID-19. Clones were read by immunoSEQ multiplex PCR, and TCRdb kept only the in-frame ones, dropping some. This table has 340,000 or so clones, around 86% appearing once. Source material: peripheral blood. These receptor sequences come from a man aged 50-59 years with active or convalescent COVID-19. The conserved cysteine and the conserved F or W are not part of the CDR3 here. The listing skips clone size in some rows; elsewhere it reads once, few, many or a size class.

>TRBJ1-2|TRBV2|-
ASSVLANGRYGYT
>TRBJ2-3|TRBV7-9|few
ASSPRGGRRADTQY
>TRBJ2-2|TRBV27|-
ASSPPPGTGELF
>TRBJ1-1|TRBV6-5|-
ASVAGEPIVEAF
>TRBJ1-2|TRBV28|-
ASGEYGYT
>TRBJ2-3|TRBV2|-
ASSVGLAGTDTQY
>TRBJ1-2|TRBV30|-
AWNLIPDRATGGYT
>TRBJ2-7|TRBV30|-
AWSVTQGAEY
>TRBJ1-5|TRBV19|-
ASSITGGGQPQH
>TRBJ2-7|TRBV2|-
AILGPSREQY
>TRBJ1-2|TRBV28|-
ASSFTNYGYT
>TRBJ2-5|TRBV5-4|-
ASYSVSGNQETQY
>TRBJ2-1|TRBV28|-
ASRGLAAASYNEQF
>TRBJ1-1|TRBV5-1|-
ASRQGPYEAF
>TRBJ1-1|TRBV3-1/TRBV3-2|-
ASSRSDTEAF
>TRBJ1-5|TRBV25-1|-
ASSERDRGKYSNQPQH
>TRBJ1-2|TRBV27|-
ASSFLTGGGSYGYT
>TRBJ1-1|TRBV4-1|-
ASSQGWSVRSRASGTEAF
>TRBJ2-7|TRBV10-1|-
ASSEETSIYEQY
>TRBJ1-5|TRBV3-1/TRBV3-2|-
ASSQSRVNQPQH
>TRBJ2-1|TRBV10-3|-
AISEPLALRVQF
>TRBJ2-5|TRBV6-6|once
ASSYSELGETQY
>TRBJ1-1|TRBV5-1|-
ASRNLLGGTEAF
>TRBJ1-2|TRBV7-9|-
ASSYLLQGHGYT
>TRBJ1-2|TRBV7-2|few
ASSLAHGYGYT
>TRBJ2-5|TRBV19|-
ASTGAGGFGETQY
>TRBJ2-1|TRBV18|-
ASSSGAHNEQF
>TRBJ2-7|TRBV7-2|once
ASSCGQGGRDCYEQY
>TRBJ1-4|TRBV20-1|-
SASDVDRRTNEKLF
>TRBJ1-6|TRBV30|once
AWRAPNSPLH
>TRBJ1-1|TRBV5-1|-
ASSLRQGNTEAF
>TRBJ1-2|TRBV19|-
ASSARDRAEGYT
>TRBJ2-7|TRBV28|-
ASSFRSTHEQY
>TRBJ2-1|TRBV7-9|-
ASSHPTGGSGSPYEQF
>TRBJ1-3|TRBV10-2|-
ASRPGLASGNTIY
>TRBJ2-7|TRBV5-1|-
ASSFQPGQDYEQY
>TRBJ1-2|TRBV4-1|once
ASSQEGQGRANYGYT
>TRBJ1-2|TRBV19|-
ASSTIGGGYGYT
>TRBJ2-7|TRBV12-3/TRBV12-4|-
ASSTGLGYEQY
>TRBJ2-1|TRBV9|-
ASSVGGDTSYNEQF